This T cell receptor beta chain was documented in a study of response to subunit inactivated influenza vaccine. Trimming cost V 5 bases and J 0 bases, with 22 bases left between them. The CDR3 loop spans 18 amino acids. Per germline, CDR1 SGHAT and CDR2 FQNNGV. MiXCR, applied by TCRdb to the RT-PCR reads, yields one record per CDR3 protein. Here the sample spans about 540,000 distinct CDR3 sequences, approximately 24% being singletons. These data were also filed under a second study, of T cells expressing NK-cell markers. Per that paper: TCR beta cDNA was generated via 5'RACE template switching incorporating UMIs. Each TCR beta repertoire originated in sorted T cells that were CD3+CD56+NKG2C+, CD3+CD56+NKG2C- or CD3+CD56-NKG2C+. Eight donors were sequenced, seven testing HCMV-seropositive and one testing seronegative. The authors applied an anti-gamma-delta TCR antibody in several experiments, and it restricted sorting to alpha-beta TCR T cells. Similarly, these clonotypes led the CD3+CD56-NKG2C+ fraction as well in several donors.

The chain combines TRBV11-2 with TRBJ2-5; perhaps TRBD1 as D (6 bases). The TCR comes from a man between 45 and 60 years old who received an inactivated influenza vaccine. The sequencing here drew on CD4+ T cells sorted from PBMCs, taken about 11 days after vaccination. The CDR3 is CASSARRLQGPYQETQYF. DNA for the CDR3: TGTGCCAGCAGCGCGCGTAGGCTTCAGGGGCCCTACCAAGAGACCCAGTACTTC.